This T cell receptor beta chain came from a study of technical replicates of blood from a handful of donors. Assay: immunoSEQ multiplex PCR; the TCRdb copy retains only in-frame clones and omits some. The table has 75,000 to 90,000 clones, approximately 95% seen once. The CDR3 consists of 13 residues. The J segment lost 1 base and the V segment lost 8 bases, leaving 2 bases of the junction unmatched. Germline assignment: CDR1 MNHEY and CDR2 SVGAGI. The sequenced sample consisted of T cells isolated from PBMCs. This TCR was sampled from a human donor in good health. The chain couples TRBV6-5 to TRBJ2-7; 10 bases align to TRBD1. The chain's CDR3 is CASGDRGSYEQYF. CDR3 bases: TGTGCCAGCGGGGACAGGGGTTCCTACGAGCAGTACTTC.